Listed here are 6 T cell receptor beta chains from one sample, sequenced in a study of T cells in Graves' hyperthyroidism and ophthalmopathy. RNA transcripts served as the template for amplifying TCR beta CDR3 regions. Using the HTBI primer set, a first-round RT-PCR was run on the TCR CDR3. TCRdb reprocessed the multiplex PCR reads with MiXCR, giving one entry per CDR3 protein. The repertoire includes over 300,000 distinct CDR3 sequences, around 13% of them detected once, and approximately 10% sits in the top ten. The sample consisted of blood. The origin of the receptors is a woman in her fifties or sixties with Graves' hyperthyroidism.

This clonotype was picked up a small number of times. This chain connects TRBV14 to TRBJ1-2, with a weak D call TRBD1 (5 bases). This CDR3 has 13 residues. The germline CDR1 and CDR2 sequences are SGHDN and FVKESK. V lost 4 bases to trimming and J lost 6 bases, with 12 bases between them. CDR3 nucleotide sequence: TGTGCCAGCAGCCCCTGGAGGGGCAATGGCTACACCTTC. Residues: CASSPWRGNGYTF.

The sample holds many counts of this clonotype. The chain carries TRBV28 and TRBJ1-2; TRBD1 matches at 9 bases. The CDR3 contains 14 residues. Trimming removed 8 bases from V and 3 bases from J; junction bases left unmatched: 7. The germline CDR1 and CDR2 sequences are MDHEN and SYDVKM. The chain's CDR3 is CASGRGTGYYGYTF. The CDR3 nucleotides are TGTGCCAGCGGAAGAGGGACAGGGTACTATGGCTACACCTTC.

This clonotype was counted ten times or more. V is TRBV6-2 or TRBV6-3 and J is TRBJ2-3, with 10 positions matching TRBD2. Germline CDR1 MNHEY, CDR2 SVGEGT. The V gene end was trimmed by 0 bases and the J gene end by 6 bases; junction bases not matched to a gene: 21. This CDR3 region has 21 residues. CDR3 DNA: TGTGCCAGCAGTTACTCCCCTCAACGCGCTAGCGGGGGCATCGATATCGATACGCAGTATTTT. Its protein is CASSYSPQRASGGIDIDTQYF.

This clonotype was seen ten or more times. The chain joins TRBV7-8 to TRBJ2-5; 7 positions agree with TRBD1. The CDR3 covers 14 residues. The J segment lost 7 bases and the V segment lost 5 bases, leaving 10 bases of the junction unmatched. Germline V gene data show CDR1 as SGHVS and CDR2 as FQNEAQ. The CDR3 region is CASSNDLAGGTQYF. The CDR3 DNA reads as TGTGCCAGCAGCAATGACCTGGCAGGGGGGACCCAGTACTTC.

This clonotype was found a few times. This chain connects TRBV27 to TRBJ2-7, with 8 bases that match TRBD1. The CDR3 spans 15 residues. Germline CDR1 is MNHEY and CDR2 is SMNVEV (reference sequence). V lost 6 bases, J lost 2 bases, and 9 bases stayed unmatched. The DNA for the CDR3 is TGTGCCAGCAGGCCCGGACAGGGAGTTGCCTACGAGCAGTACTTC. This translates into CASRPGQGVAYEQYF.

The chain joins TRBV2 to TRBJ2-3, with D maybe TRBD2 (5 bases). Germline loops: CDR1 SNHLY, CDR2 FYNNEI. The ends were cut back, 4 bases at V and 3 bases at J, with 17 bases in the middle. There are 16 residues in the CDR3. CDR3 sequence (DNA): TGTGCCAGCAGTGGAGTGGGTAGCTGGAGGACAGATACGCAGTATTTT. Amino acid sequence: CASSGVGSWRTDTQYF.